The 10 T cell receptor beta chains listed next were all sequenced from one sample in a study of T cell responses to AZD1222 COVID-19 vaccine. Profiling relied on immunoSEQ multiplex PCR, and the TCRdb table lists in-frame clones only, not all of them. This sample has tens of thousands of clones, with around 89% found just once. The sequencing here drew on peripheral blood, taken on day 0 of AZD1222 vaccination. These receptors all come from an adult in good health.

This CDR3 is CASSDWIAGETDTQYF. Written as DNA, the CDR3 is TGTGCCAGCAGTGATTGGATAGCGGGGGAGACAGATACGCAGTATTTT. The chain combines TRBV6-1 with TRBJ2-3, with TRBD2 identical over 9 bases. This CDR3 region has 16 residues. V gave up 3 bases and J gave up 3 bases; unmatched junction bases: 7. The germline CDR1 and CDR2 sequences are MNHNS and SASEGT.

The genes are TRBV9 and TRBJ1-4, with 7 bases that match TRBD1. The CDR3 runs 15 residues. In germline, CDR1 is SGDLS, CDR2 YYNGEE. V lost 4 bases and J lost 0; bases outside the gene matches: 3. In nucleotides, the CDR3 is TGTGCCAGCAGCTATACAGGGGCAACTAATGAAAAACTGTTTTTT. The encoded protein is CASSYTGATNEKLFF.

This chain uses TRBV28 with TRBJ1-1, with TRBD1 identical over 8 bases. Trimming cost V 6 bases and J 4 bases; bases outside gene matches: 4. This CDR3 has 13 amino acids. Germline V gene lookup returns CDR1 MDHEN and CDR2 SYDVKM. CDR3 loop: CASSPTGGTEAFF. For the CDR3, the DNA is TGTGCCAGCAGCCCCACAGGGGGCACTGAAGCTTTCTTT.

This chain links TRBV24-1 with TRBJ2-2; D gene ambiguous. CDR1 is KGHDR and CDR2 is SFDVKD in the germline V gene. Between the trimmed V and J ends, which lost 2 bases and 7 bases, there was a span of 22 bases. The CDR3 runs to 18 residues. Written as DNA, the CDR3 is TGTGCCACCAGTGATTCTCCCCTTAAATTGCGAGGTGACGGGGAGCTGTTTTTT. This translates into CATSDSPLKLRGDGELFF.

This chain links TRBV7-8 with TRBJ2-1; 14 bases are shared with TRBD2. Trimming removed 5 bases from V and 7 bases from J; junction bases left unmatched: 7. The CDR3 is made up of 16 amino acids. Germline CDR1 and CDR2: SGHVS and FQNEAQ. The CDR3: CASSARTSGRRNEQFF. In nucleotides, the CDR3 is TGTGCCAGCAGCGCAAGGACTAGCGGGAGGCGAAATGAGCAGTTCTTC.

This sequence joins TRBV6-1 and TRBJ1-5; D call uncertain. Trimming removed 3 bases at V and 3 bases at J, with 3 bases between. Germline CDR1 MNHNS, CDR2 SASEGT. The CDR3 spans 12 residues. CDR3 coding DNA: TGTGCCAGCAGTGACAACAATCAGCCCCAGCATTTT. Its translation: CASSDNNQPQHF.

This clone has just one count. The chain combines TRBV7-2 with TRBJ2-5; D ambiguous. Trimming stripped 1 base from V and 1 base from J, with 7 bases between. CDR3 length: 14 residues. The germline gives CDR1 SGHTA, CDR2 FQGNSA. CDR3 DNA: TGTGCCAGCAGCTTAGTCCCAAGCCAAGAGACCCAGTACTTC. It yields the protein CASSLVPSQETQYF.

The chain carries TRBV4-1 and TRBJ1-3, with a weak D call TRBD1 (5 bases). This CDR3 region has 17 residues. In germline, CDR1 is MGHRA, CDR2 YSYEKL. The V and J ends lost 0 bases and 2 bases respectively, with 14 bases between them. CDR3 in DNA: TGCGCCAGCAGCCAAGATCCGGGGGAGAGGGCTGGAAACACCATATATTTT. Its protein is CASSQDPGERAGNTIYF.

The chain has TRBV6-5 and TRBJ1-4, with TRBD1 as a possible D gene (5 bases). The CDR3 contains 15 residues. Germline CDR1 and CDR2: MNHEY and SVGAGI. With 8 bases removed from V and 8 bases from J, the gap between germline ends came to 21 bases. This CDR3 reads CASLKWSLGEEKLFF. The CDR3, as DNA: TGTGCCAGCTTAAAGTGGAGCCTGGGGGAGGAAAAACTGTTTTTT.

The J gene is TRBJ1-4, the V gene TRBV2; D unclear. The ends were cut back, 1 base at V and 7 bases at J, with 10 bases in the middle. The CDR3 loop spans 14 amino acids. Germline V gene data show CDR1 as SNHLY and CDR2 as FYNNEI. The CDR3 sequence: CASSEVGGFEKLFF. The CDR3 region has the DNA TGTGCCAGCAGTGAAGTAGGAGGTTTTGAAAAACTGTTTTTT.